This T cell receptor (beta chain) is from a study of cytomegalovirus exposure and HLA in healthy donors. Per germline, CDR1 SGHTS and CDR2 YDEGEE. Trimming stripped 4 bases from V and 9 bases from J, with 11 bases between. The CDR3 is 12 residues long. Use of 60 Vbeta and 13 Jbeta primers characterized the PCR. Sequencing used immunoSEQ multiplex PCR; TCRdb keeps in-frame clones, though not all of them. The table gives some 200,000 clones; the top ten clones make up approximately 6.9% of it. Findings of the study overall: A later analysis found TCR association rates differed by HLA locus, highest for DRB1 and lowest for HLA-C. Later findings reportedly placed an Asian-associated ancestry cluster below the roughly 670-donor mean for N-insertions.

Details on this clone: The target antigen is unknown.

Sequences were obtained from PBMCs. The receptor comes from a man younger than 40 in good health and CMV-seronegative. The rearrangement uses TRBV5-8 and TRBJ2-1; D unresolved. The CDR3 reads CASSPRSLEQFF. The CDR3 DNA reads as TGTGCCAGCAGCCCCCGGTCCCTTGAGCAGTTCTTC.